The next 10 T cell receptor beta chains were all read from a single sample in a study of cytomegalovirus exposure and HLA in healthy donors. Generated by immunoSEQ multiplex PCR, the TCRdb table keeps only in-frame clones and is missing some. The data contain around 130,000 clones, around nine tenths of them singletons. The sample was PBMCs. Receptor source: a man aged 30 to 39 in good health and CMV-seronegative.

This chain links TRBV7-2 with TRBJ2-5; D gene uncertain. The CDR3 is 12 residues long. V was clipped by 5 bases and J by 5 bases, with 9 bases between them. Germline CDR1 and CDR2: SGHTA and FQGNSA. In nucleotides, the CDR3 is TGTGCCAGCAGCCGAGAGAGGGAGACCCAGTACTTC. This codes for CASSRERETQYF. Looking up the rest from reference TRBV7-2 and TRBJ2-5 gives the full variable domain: GAGVSQSPSNKVTEKGKDVELRCDPISGHTALYWYRQSLGQGLEFLIYFQGNSAPDKSGLPSDRFSAERTGGSVSTLTIQRTQQEDSAVYLCASSRERETQYFGPGTRLLVL.

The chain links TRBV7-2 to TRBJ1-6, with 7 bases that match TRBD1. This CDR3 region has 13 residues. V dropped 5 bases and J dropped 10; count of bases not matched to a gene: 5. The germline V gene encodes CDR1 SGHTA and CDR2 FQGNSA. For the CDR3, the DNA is TGTGCCAGCAGCCAGGGGGTAAACTCACCCCTCCACTTT. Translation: CASSQGVNSPLHF.

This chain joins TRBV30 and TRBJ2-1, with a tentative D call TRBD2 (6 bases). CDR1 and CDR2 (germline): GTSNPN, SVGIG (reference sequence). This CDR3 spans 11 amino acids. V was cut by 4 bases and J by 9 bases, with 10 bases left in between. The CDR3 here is CAWTTSTEQFF. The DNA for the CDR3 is TGTGCCTGGACCACTAGCACTGAGCAGTTCTTC. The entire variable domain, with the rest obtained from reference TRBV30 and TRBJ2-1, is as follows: SQTIHQWPATLVQPVGSPLSLECTVEGTSNPNLYWYRQAAGRGLQLLFYSVGIGQISSEVPQNLSASRPQDRQFILSSKKLLLSDSGFYLCAWTTSTEQFFGPGTRLTVL.

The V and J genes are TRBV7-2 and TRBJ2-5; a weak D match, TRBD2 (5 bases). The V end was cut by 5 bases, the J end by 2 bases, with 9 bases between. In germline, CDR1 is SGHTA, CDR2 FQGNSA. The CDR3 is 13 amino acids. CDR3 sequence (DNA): TGTGCCAGCAGCGTAACTAGACAAGAGACCCAGTACTTC. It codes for CASSVTRQETQYF.

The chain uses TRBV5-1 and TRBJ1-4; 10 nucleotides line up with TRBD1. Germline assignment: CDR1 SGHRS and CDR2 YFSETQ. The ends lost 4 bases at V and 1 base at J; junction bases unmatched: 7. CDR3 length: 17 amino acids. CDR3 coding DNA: TGCGCCAGCAGCACAGGACAGGGGGGGAGAACTAATGAAAAACTGTTTTTT. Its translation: CASSTGQGGRTNEKLFF.

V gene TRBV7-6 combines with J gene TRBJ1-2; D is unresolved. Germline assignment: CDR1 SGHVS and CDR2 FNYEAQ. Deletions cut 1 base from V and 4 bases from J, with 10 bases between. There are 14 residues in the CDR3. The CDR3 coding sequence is TGTGCCAGCAGCTTAGGGGAGGATCTCTATGGCTACACCTTC. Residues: CASSLGEDLYGYTF.

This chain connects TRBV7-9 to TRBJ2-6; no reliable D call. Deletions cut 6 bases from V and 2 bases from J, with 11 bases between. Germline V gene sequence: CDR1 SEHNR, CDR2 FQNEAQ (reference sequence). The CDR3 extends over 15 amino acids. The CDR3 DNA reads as TGTGCCAGCAGTTTACCCGAGACTGGGGCCAACGTCCTGACTTTC. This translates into CASSLPETGANVLTF. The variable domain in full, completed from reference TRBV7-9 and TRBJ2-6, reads DTGVSQNPRHKITKRGQNVTFRCDPISEHNRLYWYRQTLGQGPEFLTYFQNEAQLEKSRLLSDRFSAERPKGSFSTLEIQRTEQGDSAMYLCASSLPETGANVLTFGAGSRLTVL.

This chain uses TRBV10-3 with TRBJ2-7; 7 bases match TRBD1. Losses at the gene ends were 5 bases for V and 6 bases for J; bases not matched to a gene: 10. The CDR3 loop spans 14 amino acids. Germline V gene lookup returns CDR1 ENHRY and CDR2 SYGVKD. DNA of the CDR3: TGTGCCATCAGTATGGCAGGGGGTCTGAGCGAGCAGTACTTC. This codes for CAISMAGGLSEQYF.

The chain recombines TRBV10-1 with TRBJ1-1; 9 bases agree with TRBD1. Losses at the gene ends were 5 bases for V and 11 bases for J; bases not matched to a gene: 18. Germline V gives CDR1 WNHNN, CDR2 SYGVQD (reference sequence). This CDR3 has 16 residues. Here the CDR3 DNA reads TGCGCCAGCAGTCGCCTTATACCGGGACAGGGTAAGAGGGCTTTCTTT. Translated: CASSRLIPGQGKRAFF.

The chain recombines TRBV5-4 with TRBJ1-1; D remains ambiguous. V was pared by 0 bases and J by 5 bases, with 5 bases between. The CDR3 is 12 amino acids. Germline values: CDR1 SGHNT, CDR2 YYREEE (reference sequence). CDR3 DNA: TGTGCCAGCAGCTTGGGGGCTACTGAAGCTTTCTTT. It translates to CASSLGATEAFF.